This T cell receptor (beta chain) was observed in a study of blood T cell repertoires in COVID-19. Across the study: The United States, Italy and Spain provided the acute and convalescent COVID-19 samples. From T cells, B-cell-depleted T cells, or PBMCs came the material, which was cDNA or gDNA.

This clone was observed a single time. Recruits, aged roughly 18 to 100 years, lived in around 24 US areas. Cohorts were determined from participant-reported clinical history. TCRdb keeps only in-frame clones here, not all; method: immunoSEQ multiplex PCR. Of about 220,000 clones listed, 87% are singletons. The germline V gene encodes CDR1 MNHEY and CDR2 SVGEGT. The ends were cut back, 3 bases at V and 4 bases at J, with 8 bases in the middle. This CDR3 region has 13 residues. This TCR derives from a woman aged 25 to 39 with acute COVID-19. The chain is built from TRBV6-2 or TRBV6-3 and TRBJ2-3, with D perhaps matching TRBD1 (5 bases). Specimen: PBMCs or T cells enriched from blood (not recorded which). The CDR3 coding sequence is TGTGCCAGCAGTTATGAAGGGGCAGATACGCAGTATTTT. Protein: CASSYEGADTQYF.